Following are 27 T cell receptor beta chains from one sample sequenced in a study of blood T cell repertoires in COVID-19. The method was immunoSEQ multiplex PCR; TCRdb's version includes in-frame clones alone and lacks a portion of them. The sample carries fewer than 300,000 clones, around nine tenths recorded once. The specimen sequenced was peripheral blood. These receptors originate from a woman aged 40 to 50 who had recovered from COVID-19.

This rearrangement joins TRBV28 to TRBJ2-3; 12 bases fit TRBD2. The CDR3 has 16 residues. Trimming took 3 bases from V and 6 from J; bases not matched to a gene: 7. Germline-derived CDR1 and CDR2 are MDHEN and SYDVKM. The CDR3 bases are TGTGCCAGCAGTTTGGAGACTAGCGGGAGATCGGATACGCAGTATTTT. Translation: CASSLETSGRSDTQYF.

Worth noting for this clone: Other DNA sequences of this sample code for an identical CDR3. The chain has TRBV9 and TRBJ2-7; TRBD2 matches at 7 bases. The CDR3 has 11 residues. Germline trimming cut 4 bases from V and 7 bases from J; bases unmatched to any gene: 2. The germline CDR1 and CDR2 sequences are SGDLS and YYNGEE. The CDR3 is CASSPGGEQYF. The CDR3 coding sequence is TGTGCCAGCAGCCCCGGGGGGGAGCAGTACTTC.

V is TRBV4-1 and J is TRBJ2-7, with 16 bases that match TRBD2. The V gene end was trimmed by 4 bases and the J gene end by 0 bases; junction bases not matched to a gene: 9. Germline V CDR1 and CDR2: MGHRA, YSYEKL. The CDR3 is 19 residues long. The CDR3 nucleotides read TGCGCCAGCAGCCTCCCCGGGACTAGCGGGAGGGGAATCTCCTACGAGCAGTACTTC. Protein product: CASSLPGTSGRGISYEQYF.

This sequence joins TRBV12-3 or TRBV12-4 and TRBJ1-1; 10 bases line up with TRBD1. The J segment lost 4 bases and the V segment lost 6 bases, leaving 2 bases of the junction unmatched. The CDR3 is made up of 13 amino acids. CDR3 in DNA: TGTGCCAGCAGCCGGACAGGGGGCACTGAAGCTTTCTTT. It translates to CASSRTGGTEAFF.

The rearrangement joins TRBV29-1 to TRBJ1-1; possibly TRBD1 for D (6 bases). In germline, CDR1 is SQVTM, CDR2 ANQGSEA. The CDR3 is 15 amino acids. V gave up 7 bases and J gave up 3 bases, with 21 bases separating them. The CDR3 sequence is CSAEWVRAGDTEAFF. CDR3 sequence (DNA): TGCAGCGCCGAGTGGGTCCGGGCAGGGGACACTGAAGCTTTCTTT.

The chain has TRBV7-2 and TRBJ2-5, with D tentatively TRBD2 (5 bases). The CDR3 length is 14 residues. V was cut by 1 base and J by 5 bases, with 11 bases left in between. In germline, CDR1 is SGHTA, CDR2 FQGNSA. The CDR3 here is CASSLGGSAETQYF. The CDR3 nucleotides read TGTGCCAGCAGCTTAGGAGGTAGCGCGGAGACCCAGTACTTC.

V usage is TRBV6-5 and J usage is TRBJ2-2; D gene uncertain. This CDR3 spans 15 amino acids. The V end lost 0 bases, the J end lost 5 bases, and 10 bases lay between the germline ends. Germline V gene sequence: CDR1 MNHEY, CDR2 SVGAGI. The CDR3 spells CASSYSPSRTGELFF. CDR3 sequence (DNA): TGTGCCAGCAGTTACTCGCCTAGTAGGACCGGGGAGCTGTTTTTT.

This clone has only a few counts. V is TRBV6-4 and J is TRBJ2-3; 9 bases fit TRBD2. J was trimmed by 4 bases and V by 3 bases; bases with no gene match: 5. CDR1 is MRHNA, CDR2 SNTAGT, per germline. CDR3 length: 15 residues. CDR3 nucleotides: TGTGCCAGCAGTGATCTTAGCGGGAGCGCAGATACGCAGTATTTT. The encoded protein is CASSDLSGSADTQYF.

J is TRBJ2-1 and V is TRBV4-3, with D perhaps matching TRBD2 (5 bases). Trimming stripped 1 base from V and 8 bases from J, with 12 bases between. Germline CDR1 is LGHNA and CDR2 is YSLEER. The CDR3 covers 14 residues. The CDR3 sequence is CASSQVASSDEQFF. The CDR3 nucleotides read TGCGCCAGCAGCCAAGTGGCTAGCTCGGATGAGCAGTTCTTC.

The chain has TRBV4-3 and TRBJ2-1, with TRBD2 matching 11 bases. CDR1 is LGHNA, CDR2 YSLEER, per germline. CDR3 length: 17 amino acids. After removal of 0 bases from V and 9 bases from J, the junction contained 10 bases not matched to a gene. The CDR3 protein is CASSQDGGTSGRGEQFF. For the CDR3, the DNA is TGCGCCAGCAGCCAAGATGGCGGGACTAGCGGCCGGGGTGAGCAGTTCTTC.

The rearrangement uses TRBV27 and TRBJ2-1, with D maybe TRBD1 (6 bases). Trimming removed 2 bases from V and 0 bases from J, with 8 bases in between. Germline lookup yields CDR1 MNHEY and CDR2 SMNVEV (reference sequence). The CDR3 totals 15 residues. The CDR3 here is CASSLGGSSYNEQFF. The CDR3 nucleotides read TGTGCCAGCAGTTTAGGGGGCAGCTCCTACAATGAGCAGTTCTTC.

The CDR3 loop is CASSPVRVPGTEAFF. The CDR3 DNA is TGCGCCAGCAGCCCCGTGAGAGTCCCGGGGACTGAAGCTTTCTTT. The chain recombines TRBV4-3 with TRBJ1-1, with D hard to call. The germline V and J ends were trimmed by 4 bases and 5 bases, with 17 bases remaining between them. The CDR3 spans 15 residues. Germline CDR1 is LGHNA and CDR2 is YSLEER.

This sequence joins TRBV4-3 and TRBJ2-2; 7 bases fit TRBD2. The V segment lost 3 bases and the J segment 2 bases; nucleotides outside the gene matches: 9. This CDR3 region has 17 residues. Germline V gene lookup returns CDR1 LGHNA and CDR2 YSLEER. The CDR3 loop reads CASSQGVASGNTGELFF. Here the CDR3 DNA reads TGCGCCAGCAGCCAGGGGGTGGCTAGCGGAAACACCGGGGAGCTGTTTTTT.

The J gene is TRBJ2-5, the V gene TRBV13; no firm D call. This CDR3 spans 13 amino acids. Germline CDR1 PRHDT, CDR2 FYEKMQ (reference sequence). V gave up 0 bases and J gave up 4 bases, with 6 bases separating them. The CDR3 sequence: CASSLGPGETQYF. The CDR3 coding sequence is TGTGCCAGCAGCTTAGGCCCCGGAGAGACCCAGTACTTC.

This sequence joins TRBV30 and TRBJ1-2; 7 positions agree with TRBD1. V gave up 4 bases and J gave up 8 bases; unmatched junction bases: 7. CDR3 length: 12 residues. Germline V gene lookup returns CDR1 GTSNPN and CDR2 SVGIG (reference sequence). The CDR3 loop is CAWKGQPSGYTF. Here the CDR3 DNA reads TGTGCCTGGAAGGGACAGCCCTCCGGCTACACCTTC.

In this sample, this clone turned up a few times. The chain has TRBV7-2 and TRBJ2-7, with 11 bases lining up with TRBD1. Germline V gene lookup returns CDR1 SGHTA and CDR2 FQGNSA. CDR3 length: 15 amino acids. After removal of 6 bases from V and 1 base from J, the junction contained 5 bases not matched to a gene. In DNA, the CDR3 is TGTGCCAGCAGACCCGGGACAGGGGGGTCCTACGAGCAGTACTTC. This gives the protein CASRPGTGGSYEQYF.

The chain joins TRBV5-4 to TRBJ1-1, with 9 bases aligning to TRBD1. There are 17 residues in the CDR3. Germline lookup yields CDR1 SGHNT and CDR2 YYREEE (reference sequence). The trim removed 0 bases at V and 1 base at J, leaving 7 bases unmatched. CDR3 in DNA: TGTGCCAGCAGCTTGGGGACAGGGGCGCCCTGGAACACTGAAGCTTTCTTT. Its protein is CASSLGTGAPWNTEAFF. The entire variable domain, with the rest obtained from reference TRBV5-4 and TRBJ1-1, is as follows: ETGVTQSPTHLIKTRGQQVTLRCSSQSGHNTVSWYQQALGQGPQFIFQYYREEENGRGNFPPRFSGLQFPNYSSELNVNALELDDSALYLCASSLGTGAPWNTEAFFGQGTRLTVV.

The chain uses TRBV29-1 and TRBJ1-5; possible D gene TRBD1, 6 bases. Germline lookup yields CDR1 SQVTM and CDR2 ANQGSEA. V lost 5 bases and J 3 bases, leaving 11 bases between the germline ends. There are 13 residues in the CDR3. CDR3 in amino acids: CSVRGGVNQPQHF. The CDR3 coding sequence is TGCAGCGTTAGGGGGGGTGTCAATCAGCCCCAGCATTTT.

The rearrangement links TRBV7-3 to TRBJ2-3; the D gene is possibly TRBD2 (7 bases). The length of the CDR3 is 16 residues. Trimming cost V 5 bases and J 7 bases, with 22 bases left between them. In germline, CDR1 is SGHTA, CDR2 FQGTGA. The CDR3 nucleotides are TGTGCCAGCAGCCCCACGGGGGGCCCAGGGGCGCATACGCAGTATTTT. It yields the protein CASSPTGGPGAHTQYF.

The V call is TRBV5-5, the J call TRBJ2-1; possible D gene TRBD2, 6 bases. This CDR3 spans 14 amino acids. Germline lookup yields CDR1 SGHKS and CDR2 YYEKEE (reference sequence). The V end lost 5 bases, the J end lost 9 bases, and 18 bases lay between the germline ends. CDR3 sequence (DNA): TGTGCCAGCAGGCTCCCCGGGACTCCACCTGAGCAGTTCTTC. Encoded protein: CASRLPGTPPEQFF.

The rearrangement joins TRBV7-8 to TRBJ2-5, with TRBD2 identical over 16 bases. Trimming at V came to 3 bases and at J to 5 bases, leaving 6 bases not matched to a gene. Germline CDR1 reads SGHVS; CDR2 reads FQNEAQ. CDR3 length: 17 amino acids. The CDR3, as DNA: TGTGCCAGCAGCTTGGGGACTAGCGGGAGGGCGTGGGAGACCCAGTACTTC. Translation: CASSLGTSGRAWETQYF.

The chain employs TRBV19 and TRBJ1-2, with 7 positions matching TRBD1. Germline V lookup: CDR1 LNHDA, CDR2 SQIVND (reference sequence). V gave up 5 bases and J gave up 4 bases; unmatched junction bases: 7. The CDR3 spans 14 residues. In nucleotides, the CDR3 is TGTGCCAGTAGTGCAACGGGACAGACCTATGGCTACACCTTC. Translated: CASSATGQTYGYTF.

The chain joins TRBV3-1 (or the pseudogene TRBV3-2) to TRBJ1-2, with 7 bases fitting TRBD1. The CDR3 has 16 residues. V gave up 2 bases and J gave up 4 bases; unmatched junction bases: 10. From germline, CDR1 is LGHDT and CDR2 YNNKEL (reference sequence). CDR3 nucleotides: TGTGCCAGCAGCCAACGCACAGGGGCAAGGGGCTATGGCTACACCTTC. This encodes CASSQRTGARGYGYTF.

The chain joins TRBV11-2 to TRBJ1-1; 7 nucleotides match TRBD1. Germline V gives CDR1 SGHAT, CDR2 FQNNGV. V lost 2 bases to trimming and J lost 4 bases; unmatched junction nucleotides: 4. The CDR3 length is 14 residues. CDR3 sequence (DNA): TGTGCCAGCAGCTTATCCACAGGGGCCACTGAAGCTTTCTTT. Translation gives CASSLSTGATEAFF.

The chain combines TRBV19 with TRBJ2-1; 10 bases fit TRBD2. Per germline, CDR1 LNHDA and CDR2 SQIVND (reference sequence). The CDR3 length is 15 residues. With 4 bases clipped from V and 7 bases from J, the junction kept 7 bases outside the gene matches. For the CDR3, the DNA is TGTGCCAGTAGTACCCAAGCGGGAGGGTGGAATGAGCAGTTCTTC. Its protein is CASSTQAGGWNEQFF.

The J gene is TRBJ2-1, the V gene TRBV4-3, with 7 positions matching TRBD1. This CDR3 contains 16 residues. In germline, CDR1 is LGHNA, CDR2 YSLEER. V was clipped by 3 bases and J by 7 bases; unmatched bases: 12. The CDR3 DNA reads as TGCGCCAGCAGCCAGACACACAGGGGTTTAGGGAATGAGCAGTTCTTC. Translation gives CASSQTHRGLGNEQFF.

This clone has just one count. This CDR3 is CASSRTTNEKLFF. CDR3 DNA sequence: TGTGCCAGCTCACGTACAACTAATGAAAAACTGTTTTTT. The chain recombines TRBV18 with TRBJ1-4; D gene ambiguous. This CDR3 region has 13 residues. The germline V gene has CDR1 KGHSH and CDR2 LQKENI. V was cut by 4 bases and J by 0 bases, with 3 bases left in between.